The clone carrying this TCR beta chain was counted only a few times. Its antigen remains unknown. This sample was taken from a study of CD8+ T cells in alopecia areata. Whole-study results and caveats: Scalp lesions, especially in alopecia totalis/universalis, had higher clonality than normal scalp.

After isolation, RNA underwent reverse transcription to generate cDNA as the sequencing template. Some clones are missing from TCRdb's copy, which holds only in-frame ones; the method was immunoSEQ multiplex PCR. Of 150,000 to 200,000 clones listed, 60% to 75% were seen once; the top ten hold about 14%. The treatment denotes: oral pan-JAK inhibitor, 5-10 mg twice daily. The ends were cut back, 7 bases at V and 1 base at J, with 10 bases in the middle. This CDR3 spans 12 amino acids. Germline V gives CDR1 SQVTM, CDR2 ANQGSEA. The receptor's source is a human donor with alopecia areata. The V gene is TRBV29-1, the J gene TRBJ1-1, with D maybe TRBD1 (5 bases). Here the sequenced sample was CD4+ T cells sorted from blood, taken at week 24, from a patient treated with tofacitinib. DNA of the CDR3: TGCAGCGGGGGCACTACGAACACTGAAGCTTTCTTT. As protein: CSGGTTNTEAFF.